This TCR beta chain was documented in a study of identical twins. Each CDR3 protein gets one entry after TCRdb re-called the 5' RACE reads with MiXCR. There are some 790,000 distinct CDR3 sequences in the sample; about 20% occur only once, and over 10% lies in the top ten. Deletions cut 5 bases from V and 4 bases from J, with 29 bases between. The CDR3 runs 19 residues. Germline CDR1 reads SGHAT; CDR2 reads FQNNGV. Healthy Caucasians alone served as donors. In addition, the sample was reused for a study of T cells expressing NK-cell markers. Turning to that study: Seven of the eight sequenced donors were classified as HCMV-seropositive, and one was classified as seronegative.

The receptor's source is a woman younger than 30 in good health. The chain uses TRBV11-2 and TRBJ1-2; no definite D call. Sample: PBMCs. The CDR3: CASSAMIRRRGVMFYGYTF. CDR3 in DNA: TGTGCCAGCAGCGCAATGATTCGGCGCCGCGGCGTAATGTTCTATGGCTACACCTTC.